This TCR beta chain was recovered during a study of vaccination and CD4 T cells after COVID-19. Turning to the study itself: Recovered-phase convalescent patients showed SARS-CoV-2 positivity by nasal swab PCR; nine were mild, one severe. Post-COVID samples had a sampling time that fell a median around 93 days after diagnosis (range 35 to 161).

Findings of the study overall: Relatively few convalescent patients were studied; early post-infection timepoints were not included.

The Oncomine TCR Beta short-read assay generated sequence data from the DNA of cultured CD4+ T cells. CD4+ T cells were cultured, and genomic DNA was extracted from them. TCRdb re-called the PCR reads with MiXCR, one entry per CDR3 protein. Of several thousand distinct CDR3 sequences in the sample, about 67% were seen once. As to treatment: roughly 10-day PBMC culture with coronavirus spike peptide pools or control peptides (ViraFEST assay). Concerning this clonotype itself: Its cognate antigen is unknown.

This CDR3 contains 15 residues. V lost 0 bases and J lost 0, with 7 bases in between. The V gene's germline CDR1 is SGHRS and CDR2 YFSETQ. The receptor's source is a human donor who had recovered from COVID-19. V usage is TRBV5-1 and J usage is TRBJ1-5, with D tentatively TRBD1 (6 bases). The sample was CD4+ T cells from blood, cultured in vitro. The CDR3 region is CASSLEGHSNQPQHF. CDR3 in DNA: TGCGCCAGCAGCTTGGAGGGACATAGCAATCAGCCCCAGCATTTT.